The clone carrying this T cell receptor (beta chain) was seen a few times. Its target is unknown. The CDR3 sequence is 13 residues long. In germline, CDR1 is SGHTA, CDR2 FQGNSA. The V end lost 5 bases, the J end lost 5 bases, and 11 bases lay between the germline ends. This entry comes from a study of T-cell memory formation after mild COVID-19. Study results and limitations: That cross-reactive memory joined was suggested by some responding clones appearing in pre-infection memory. Clones that contracted clustered mainly in CM and EM if CD4+ and in EMRA if CD8+.

TCRdb called the 5' RACE reads again in MiXCR, with one record for every CDR3 protein. The sample includes hundreds of thousands of distinct CDR3 sequences, roughly 23% of them seen just once. What was sequenced was PBMCs or a T cell subset sorted from them (not recorded which). This rearrangement joins TRBV7-2 to TRBJ2-3; D call uncertain. The receptor was derived from an adult woman who had mild COVID-19 (a few samples of this study predate the infection). Cell type and time point are not known. CDR3: CASSRIIGDTQYF. CDR3 DNA sequence: TGTGCCAGCAGCCGCATTATTGGAGATACGCAGTATTTT.